Sequencing of this T cell receptor beta chain was carried out in a study of T-cell memory formation after mild COVID-19. As for the study in general: TCR clusters were mostly confined to one donor each.

Trimming removed 0 bases from V and 7 bases from J, with 12 bases in between. The CDR3 is 15 amino acids. Study-level points and caveats: The authors did not confirm SARS-CoV-2 specificity of second-wave clones peaking day 37. Contracting clones from day 15 to 85 had balanced CD4/CD8; later expanders favoured CD4+.

TCRdb used MiXCR to reprocess the 5' RACE reads, holding one entry per CDR3 protein. The sample holds about 110,000 distinct CDR3 sequences, 18% seen once. This clonotype occurred a few times. Its antigen is as yet unknown. This chain connects TRBV12-3 or TRBV12-4 to TRBJ1-4; no definite D call. Sequencing was carried out using PBMCs or a T cell subset sorted from them (not recorded which). This receptor was taken from a man younger than 35 who had mild COVID-19 (a few samples of this study predate the infection). Cell type and time point are not known. The CDR3 sequence: CASSLARNSGEKLFF. Here the CDR3 DNA reads TGTGCCAGCAGTTTAGCGCGGAACTCGGGTGAAAAACTGTTTTTT.